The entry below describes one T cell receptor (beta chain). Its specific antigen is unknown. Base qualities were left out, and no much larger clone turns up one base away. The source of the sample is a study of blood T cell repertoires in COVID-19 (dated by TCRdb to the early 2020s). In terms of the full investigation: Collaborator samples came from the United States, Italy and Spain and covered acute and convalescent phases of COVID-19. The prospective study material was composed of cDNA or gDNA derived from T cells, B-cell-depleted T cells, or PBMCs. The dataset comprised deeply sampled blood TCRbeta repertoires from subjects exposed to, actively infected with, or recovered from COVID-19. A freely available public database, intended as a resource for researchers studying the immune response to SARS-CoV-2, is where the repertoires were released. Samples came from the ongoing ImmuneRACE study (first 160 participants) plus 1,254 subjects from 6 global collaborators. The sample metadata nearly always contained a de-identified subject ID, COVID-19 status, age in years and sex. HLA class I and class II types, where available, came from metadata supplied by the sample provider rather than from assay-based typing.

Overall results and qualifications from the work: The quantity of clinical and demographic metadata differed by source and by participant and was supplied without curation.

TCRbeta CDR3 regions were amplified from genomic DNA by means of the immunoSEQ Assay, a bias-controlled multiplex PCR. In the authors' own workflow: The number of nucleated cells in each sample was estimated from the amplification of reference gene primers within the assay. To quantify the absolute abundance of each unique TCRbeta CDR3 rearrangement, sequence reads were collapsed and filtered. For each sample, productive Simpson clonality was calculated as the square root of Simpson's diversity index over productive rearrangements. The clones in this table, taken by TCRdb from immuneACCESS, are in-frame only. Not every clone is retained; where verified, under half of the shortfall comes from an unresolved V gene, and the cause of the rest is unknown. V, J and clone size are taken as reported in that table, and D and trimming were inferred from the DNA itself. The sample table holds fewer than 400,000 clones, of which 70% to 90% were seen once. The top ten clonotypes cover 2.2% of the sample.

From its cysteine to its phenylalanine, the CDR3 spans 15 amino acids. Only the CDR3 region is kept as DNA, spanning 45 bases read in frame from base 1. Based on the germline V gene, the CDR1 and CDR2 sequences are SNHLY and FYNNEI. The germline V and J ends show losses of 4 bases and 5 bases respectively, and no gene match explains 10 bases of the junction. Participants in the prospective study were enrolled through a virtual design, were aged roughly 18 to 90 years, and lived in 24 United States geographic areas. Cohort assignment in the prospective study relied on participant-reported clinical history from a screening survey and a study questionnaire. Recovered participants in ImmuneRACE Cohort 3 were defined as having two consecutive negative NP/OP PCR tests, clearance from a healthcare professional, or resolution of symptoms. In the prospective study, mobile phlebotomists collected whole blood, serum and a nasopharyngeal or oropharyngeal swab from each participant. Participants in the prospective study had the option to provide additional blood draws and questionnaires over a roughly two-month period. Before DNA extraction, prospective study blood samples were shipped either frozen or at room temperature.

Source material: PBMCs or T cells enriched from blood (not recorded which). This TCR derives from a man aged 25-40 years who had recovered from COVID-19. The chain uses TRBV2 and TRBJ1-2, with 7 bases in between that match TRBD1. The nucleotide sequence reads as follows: TGTGCCAGCAGTGTAACCGGGACAGTTTTATATGGCTACACCTTC. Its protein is CASSVTGTVLYGYTF.